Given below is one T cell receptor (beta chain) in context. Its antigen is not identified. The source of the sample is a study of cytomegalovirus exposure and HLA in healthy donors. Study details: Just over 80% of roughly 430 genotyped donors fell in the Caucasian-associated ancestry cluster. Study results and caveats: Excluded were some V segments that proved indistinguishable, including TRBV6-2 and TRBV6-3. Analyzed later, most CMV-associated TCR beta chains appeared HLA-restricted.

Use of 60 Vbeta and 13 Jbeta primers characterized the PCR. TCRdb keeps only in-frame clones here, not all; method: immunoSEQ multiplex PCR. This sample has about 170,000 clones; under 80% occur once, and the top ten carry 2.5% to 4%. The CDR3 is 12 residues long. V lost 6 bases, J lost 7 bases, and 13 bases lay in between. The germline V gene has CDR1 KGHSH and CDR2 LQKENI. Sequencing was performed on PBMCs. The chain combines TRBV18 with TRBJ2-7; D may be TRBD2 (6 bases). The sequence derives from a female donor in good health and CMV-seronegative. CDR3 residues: CASSQASGEQYF. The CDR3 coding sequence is TGTGCCAGCTCCCAAGCCAGCGGGGAGCAGTACTTC.